Below are 28 T cell receptor beta chains sequenced from a single sample in a study of cytotoxic CD8 clonotypes in ibrutinib-treated CLL. This table comes from immunoSEQ multiplex PCR, and its TCRdb copy is limited to in-frame clones, with some not included. The data contain 8,500 to 13,000 clones, around 80% of them singletons. The material was PBMCs, obtained at disease progression, from a patient treated with ibrutinib. The receptors derive from a human donor with chronic lymphocytic leukemia.

The V call is TRBV27, the J call TRBJ1-5; no firm D call. V dropped 3 bases and J dropped 7 bases, with 10 bases sitting between them. This CDR3 is built from 13 residues. Germline V gives CDR1 MNHEY, CDR2 SMNVEV (reference sequence). CDR3 nucleotides: TGTGCCAGCAGTTTTTTGATGGGCCAGCCCCAGCATTTT. Translating it yields CASSFLMGQPQHF.

CDR3 sequence: CASGLVLNTGELFF. As DNA, the CDR3 is TGTGCTAGTGGTTTGGTACTCAACACCGGGGAGCTGTTTTTT. The chain is built from TRBV12-5 and TRBJ2-2; D not resolved. Germline CDR1 and CDR2: LGHNT and FRNRAP. Trimming stripped 0 bases from V and 2 bases from J, with 4 bases between. The CDR3 is 14 residues long.

V and J are TRBV5-6 and TRBJ1-1; D gene uncertain. Trimming took 4 bases from V and 2 from J, leaving 3 bases between them. The CDR3 contains 11 residues. Germline V gene sequence: CDR1 SGHDT, CDR2 YYEEEE. CDR3: CASSQNTEAFF. In DNA, the CDR3 is TGTGCCAGCAGCCAAAACACTGAAGCTTTCTTT.

The chain employs TRBV19 and TRBJ2-5, with 16 bases matching TRBD2. V dropped 5 bases and J dropped 3; count of bases not matched to a gene: 3. Germline V gives CDR1 LNHDA, CDR2 SQIVND (reference sequence). CDR3 size: 16 residues. The CDR3 loop is CASSPGTSGGEETQYF. In DNA, the CDR3 is TGTGCCAGTAGTCCCGGGACTAGCGGGGGGGAAGAGACCCAGTACTTC.

The V call is TRBV19, the J call TRBJ1-4, with TRBD1 as a possible D gene (6 bases). Germline V gives CDR1 LNHDA, CDR2 SQIVND (reference sequence). The CDR3 has 14 residues. V was clipped by 7 bases and J by 3 bases, with 12 bases between them. In DNA, the CDR3 is TGTGCCAGTACCCCGGGGGCAGCTAATGAAAAACTGTTTTTT. Translated, it gives CASTPGAANEKLFF.

The CDR3 DNA reads as TGCGCCAGCAGCTTGTTAGGTCAGGGATTTGGCTACACCTTC. The encoded protein is CASSLLGQGFGYTF. The chain recombines TRBV5-1 with TRBJ1-2, with D tentatively TRBD1 (5 bases). Germline CDR1 is SGHRS and CDR2 is YFSETQ. Trimming left V 1 base short and J 7 bases short, with 14 bases between. CDR3 length equals 14 residues.

The chain joins TRBV5-7 to TRBJ1-4, with no clear D. TRBV5-7 is sorted into the ORF group, with uncertain function. The CDR3 consists of 15 residues. V lost 4 bases to trimming and J lost 4 bases, with 14 bases between them. The CDR3 region is CASSRRAGINEKLFF. The CDR3 DNA reads as TGTGCCAGCAGCCGTCGGGCAGGTATTAATGAAAAACTGTTTTTT.

The J gene is TRBJ2-1, the V gene TRBV5-4; TRBD2 is a possible D gene (7 bases). Germline CDR1 is SGHNT and CDR2 is YYREEE (reference sequence). Trimming shortened V by 4 bases and J by 3 bases, and 17 bases separated the two germline ends. The CDR3 runs 16 residues. The CDR3 spells CASSPGGGSGYNEQFF. For the CDR3, the DNA is TGTGCCAGCAGCCCGGGGGGCGGGAGTGGCTACAATGAGCAGTTCTTC. The full variable domain, rest sourced from reference TRBV5-4 and TRBJ2-1, is ETGVTQSPTHLIKTRGQQVTLRCSSQSGHNTVSWYQQALGQGPQFIFQYYREEENGRGNFPPRFSGLQFPNYSSELNVNALELDDSALYLCASSPGGGSGYNEQFFGPGTRLTVL.

J is TRBJ2-5 and V is TRBV11-3, with 7 bases aligning to TRBD2. V shed 1 base and J 2 bases; nucleotides not matched to a gene: 7. CDR3 length: 16 amino acids. From germline, CDR1 is SGHNT and CDR2 YENEEA. The CDR3 loop is CASSLGGRAGQETQYF. The DNA for the CDR3 is TGTGCCAGCAGCTTAGGGGGGAGGGCAGGTCAAGAGACCCAGTACTTC.

The CDR3 DNA reads as TGCGCCAGCAGCTTGGGGGACCCACCCCCCTACACTGAAGCTTTCTTT. Encoded protein: CASSLGDPPPYTEAFF. V usage is TRBV5-1 and J usage is TRBJ1-1; D perhaps matches TRBD1 (5 bases). V was clipped by 0 bases and J by 3 bases, with 15 bases between them. The germline V gene encodes CDR1 SGHRS and CDR2 YFSETQ. CDR3 length: 16 residues. Drawing the rest from reference TRBV5-1 and TRBJ1-1, the complete variable domain is KAGVTQTPRYLIKTRGQQVTLSCSPISGHRSVSWYQQTPGQGLQFLFEYFSETQRNKGNFPGRFSGRQFSNSRSEMNVSTLELGDSALYLCASSLGDPPPYTEAFFGQGTRLTVV.

The chain is built from TRBV11-1 and TRBJ1-2, with 9 bases that match TRBD1. The germline V gene has CDR1 SGHAT and CDR2 FQDESV (reference sequence). The CDR3 is 16 amino acids. V trimming: 6 bases; J trimming: 4 bases; junction bases outside the gene matches: 12. This CDR3 reads CASRSNRTGVCYGYTF. In DNA form, the CDR3 reads TGTGCCAGCAGATCAAATCGGACAGGGGTGTGCTATGGCTACACCTTC.

The DNA of the CDR3 is TGTGCCAGCAGTATGGGACTAGCTTGGAATGAGCAGTTCTTC. Translating gives CASSMGLAWNEQFF. The rearrangement links TRBV28 to TRBJ2-1; 9 positions agree with TRBD2. The germline V gene encodes CDR1 MDHEN and CDR2 SYDVKM. The trim removed 5 bases at V and 7 bases at J, leaving 6 bases unmatched. The CDR3 extends over 14 amino acids. Combining the CDR3 with reference TRBV28 and TRBJ2-1 gives the whole variable domain DVKVTQSSRYLVKRTGEKVFLECVQDMDHENMFWYRQDPGLGLRLIYFSYDVKMKEKGDIPEGYSVSREKKERFSLILESASTNQTSMYLCASSMGLAWNEQFFGPGTRLTVL.

The CDR3 bases are TGTGCCAGCAGCTTGGACGGTTATGGCTACACCTTC. Protein: CASSLDGYGYTF. The chain links TRBV5-4 to TRBJ1-2, with no clear D. The CDR3 extends over 12 amino acids. Germline-derived CDR1 and CDR2 are SGHNT and YYREEE (reference sequence). The V end was cut by 0 bases, the J end by 5 bases, with 5 bases between.

The chain has TRBV19 and TRBJ1-2; 8 nucleotides align to TRBD1. V lost 10 bases to trimming and J lost 0 bases; unmatched junction nucleotides: 4. There are 13 residues in the CDR3. Germline values: CDR1 LNHDA, CDR2 SQIVND (reference sequence). The CDR3 DNA is TGTGCCATCCGGACAGGGTCTAACTATGGCTACACCTTC. Its protein product is CAIRTGSNYGYTF.

This clone was counted only a few times. The chain joins TRBV4-2 to TRBJ2-1, with a weak D call TRBD2 (6 bases). Between the trimmed V and J ends, which lost 5 bases and 8 bases, there was a span of 13 bases. Per germline, CDR1 LGHNA and CDR2 YNFKEQ. The CDR3 contains 13 residues. Here the CDR3 reads CASSGRLVDEQFF. CDR3 nucleotide sequence: TGTGCCAGCAGCGGAAGACTAGTCGATGAGCAGTTCTTC.

With respect to this clone: The sample carries other DNA sequences with the same CDR3. The chain recombines TRBV6-5 with TRBJ2-5, with 7 bases fitting TRBD1. The V segment lost 2 bases and the J segment 1 base; nucleotides outside the gene matches: 1. The germline gives CDR1 MNHEY, CDR2 SVGAGI. The CDR3 is 14 residues long. CDR3 region: CASSYRGRQETQYF. DNA of the CDR3: TGTGCCAGCAGTTACAGGGGGCGCCAAGAGACCCAGTACTTC.

This chain links TRBV5-1 with TRBJ2-5, with D unresolved. Looked up from germline, CDR1 is SGHRS and CDR2 is YFSETQ. The CDR3 has 15 amino acids. The ends were cut back, 0 bases at V and 1 base at J, with 10 bases in the middle. The CDR3 sequence: CASSLGPGSQETQYF. CDR3 sequence (DNA): TGCGCCAGCAGCTTGGGTCCGGGTTCCCAAGAGACCCAGTACTTC.

The chain couples TRBV19 to TRBJ2-7; D is ambiguous. V gave up 1 base and J gave up 0 bases, with 4 bases separating them. The CDR3 contains 13 residues. In germline, CDR1 is LNHDA, CDR2 SQIVND (reference sequence). As DNA, the CDR3 is TGTGCCAGTAGTATAGTAGGCTCCTACGAGCAGTACTTC. It yields the protein CASSIVGSYEQYF.

The chain links TRBV30 to TRBJ2-1; 8 nucleotides line up with TRBD1. Germline V gene data show CDR1 as GTSNPN and CDR2 as SVGIG (reference sequence). Trimming cost V 3 bases and J 3 bases; bases outside gene matches: 7. The CDR3 has 15 residues. This chain's CDR3 is CAWRGRDRFYNEQFF. CDR3 bases: TGTGCCTGGAGAGGTAGGGACAGGTTCTACAATGAGCAGTTCTTC.

This clone has a single count. This rearrangement joins TRBV15 to TRBJ2-7, with 8 bases fitting TRBD2. From germline, CDR1 is LNHNV and CDR2 YYDKDF (reference sequence). V lost 1 base to trimming and J lost 4 bases; unmatched junction nucleotides: 9. The CDR3 is 16 residues long. The CDR3 protein is CATSRVGTGRGYEQYF. The CDR3 nucleotides read TGTGCCACCAGCAGAGTGGGTACCGGGAGGGGGTACGAGCAGTACTTC.

V is TRBV27 and J is TRBJ2-5; tentatively, D is TRBD2 (6 bases). There are 13 residues in the CDR3. Trimming took off 3 bases at V and 9 bases at J, with 14 bases between the two ends. Germline V gene sequence: CDR1 MNHEY, CDR2 SMNVEV (reference sequence). CDR3 DNA sequence: TGTGCCAGCAGTTTTAAGGAGGGGAGTGCCCAGTACTTC. Protein sequence: CASSFKEGSAQYF.

V and J are TRBV10-3 and TRBJ1-1, with D tentatively TRBD1 (5 bases). This CDR3 has 16 amino acids. Germline V CDR1 and CDR2: ENHRY, SYGVKD. V shed 4 bases and J shed 0 bases, with 15 bases lying between them. The CDR3 here is CAISGGVPTLNTEAFF. CDR3 nucleotides: TGTGCCATCAGTGGGGGGGTCCCTACCCTGAACACTGAAGCTTTCTTT.

The chain employs TRBV5-1 and TRBJ2-7; 8 nucleotides match TRBD1. The length of the CDR3 is 15 residues. Trimming removed 4 bases from V and 3 bases from J; junction bases left unmatched: 9. Per germline, CDR1 SGHRS and CDR2 YFSETQ. The CDR3 spells CASSPHGQGGYEQYF. The CDR3 DNA reads as TGCGCCAGCAGCCCCCATGGACAGGGCGGCTACGAGCAGTACTTC. Filled out from reference TRBV5-1 and TRBJ2-7, the complete variable domain reads KAGVTQTPRYLIKTRGQQVTLSCSPISGHRSVSWYQQTPGQGLQFLFEYFSETQRNKGNFPGRFSGRQFSNSRSEMNVSTLELGDSALYLCASSPHGQGGYEQYFGPGTRLTVT.

The chain uses TRBV7-2 and TRBJ1-5, with a tentative D call TRBD1 (6 bases). The CDR3 totals 13 residues. The germline gives CDR1 SGHTA, CDR2 FQGNSA. Trimming took 5 bases from V and 4 from J, leaving 9 bases between them. The CDR3 sequence: CASSQGQNQPQHF. CDR3 coding DNA: TGTGCCAGCAGCCAAGGACAGAATCAGCCCCAGCATTTT.

The chain is built from TRBV10-3 and TRBJ2-3, with D perhaps TRBD1 (6 bases). The CDR3 has 17 amino acids. In germline, CDR1 is ENHRY, CDR2 SYGVKD. The germline V and J ends were trimmed by 4 bases and 2 bases, with 19 bases remaining between them. The CDR3 sequence: CAISAPPLGAFTDTQYF. The CDR3 coding sequence is TGTGCCATCAGTGCCCCTCCCCTGGGGGCCTTCACAGATACGCAGTATTTT.

The chain recombines TRBV5-1 with TRBJ1-2; D uncertain. Germline V gene data show CDR1 as SGHRS and CDR2 as YFSETQ. The germline V and J ends were trimmed by 0 bases and 5 bases, with 14 bases remaining between them. This CDR3 is 15 amino acids long. The CDR3 loop reads CASSLAASGPYGYTF. DNA for the CDR3: TGCGCCAGCAGCTTGGCGGCCAGCGGACCGTATGGCTACACCTTC.

This rearrangement joins TRBV18 to TRBJ2-7; D is uncertain. V was cut by 6 bases and J by 7 bases, with 10 bases left in between. CDR1 and CDR2 from the germline V gene are KGHSH and LQKENI. CDR3 length equals 11 residues. CDR3 coding DNA: TGTGCCAGCTCCTCAGAGAGGGAGCAGTACTTC. It codes for CASSSEREQYF.

The chain carries TRBV30 and TRBJ1-3; D is undetermined. The germline V and J ends were trimmed by 1 base and 0 bases, with 13 bases remaining between them. In germline, CDR1 is GTSNPN, CDR2 SVGIG (reference sequence). The CDR3 is made up of 16 amino acids. The chain's CDR3 is CAWSEVGSVSGNTIYF. The DNA for the CDR3 is TGTGCCTGGAGTGAGGTCGGTTCTGTCTCTGGAAACACCATATATTTT.